These 16 T cell receptor beta chains were all obtained from the same sample, sequenced in a study of glioma-infiltrating T cells. Using RNA template, CDR3s of TCR alpha and beta were amplified with iRepertoire arm-PCR. MiXCR, applied by TCRdb to the multiplex PCR reads, yields one record per CDR3 protein. The table lists more than 300,000 distinct CDR3 sequences, 41% of them singletons. Sample: glioma tissue, nonneoplastic brain tissue, or PBMCs (not recorded which). All receptors derive from a human donor with low-grade glioma or glioblastoma, undergoing nonglioma brain surgery, or in good health (not recorded which).

This clonotype was observed a few times. The chain joins TRBV6-2 or TRBV6-3 to TRBJ2-3; 11 nucleotides match TRBD2. With 6 bases clipped from V and 0 bases from J, the junction kept 11 bases outside the gene matches. CDR1 is MNHEY and CDR2 is SVGEGT in the germline V gene. The CDR3 runs to 18 residues. CDR3 sequence reads: CASSGAVAGGPSTDTQYF. The CDR3 DNA is TGTGCCAGCAGCGGGGCGGTAGCGGGAGGGCCGAGCACAGATACGCAGTATTTT.

A note on this clonotype: A single base separates this from a much larger clone, so it may be a read error. The J gene is TRBJ2-1, the V gene TRBV6-1; 9 positions match TRBD1. This CDR3 contains 15 residues. Germline V gene sequence: CDR1 MNHNS, CDR2 SASEGT. The CDR3 reads CASSTGTGTYNGQFF. For the CDR3, the DNA is TGTGCCAGCAGTACCGGGACAGGGACCTACAATGGGCAGTTCTTC.

A word on this clonotype: This is likely a read error, given that the CDR3 carries no conserved phenylalanine or tryptophan at its end. V gene TRBV6-6 combines with J gene TRBJ1-2; 8 bases match TRBD1. The CDR3 extends over 13 amino acids. CDR1 MNHNY and CDR2 SVGAGI come from the germline V gene (reference sequence). Losses at the gene ends were 10 bases for V and 7 bases for J; bases not matched to a gene: 11. CDR3 DNA: TGTGCCACCTCCCCGGGACAGGTCTTTGGCTACACCTCC. This translates into CATSPGQVFGYTS.

This clonotype was seen more than once but under ten times. The chain links TRBV5-1 to TRBJ2-7; 10 nucleotides line up with TRBD2. This CDR3 is built from 16 residues. J lost 7 bases, V lost 4 bases, and 14 bases had no gene match. CDR1 and CDR2 from the germline V gene are SGHRS and YFSETQ. The CDR3 loop is CASSTGTPSGSKEQYF. The CDR3 DNA reads TGCGCCAGCAGCACTGGTACTCCTAGCGGGAGTAAGGAGCAGTACTTC. Full variable domain (rest looked up from reference TRBV5-1 and TRBJ2-7): KAGVTQTPRYLIKTRGQQVTLSCSPISGHRSVSWYQQTPGQGLQFLFEYFSETQRNKGNFPGRFSGRQFSNSRSEMNVSTLELGDSALYLCASSTGTPSGSKEQYFGPGTRLTVT.

This clonotype was counted only a few times. V and J are TRBV4-1 and TRBJ2-7; perhaps TRBD1 as D (6 bases). The CDR3 has 14 amino acids. CDR1 and CDR2 (germline): MGHRA, YSYEKL. V lost 2 bases to trimming and J lost 2 bases, with 10 bases between them. The CDR3 region has the DNA TGCGCCAGCAGCCAAAGGACAGAGACCTACGAGCAGTACTTC. Its translation: CASSQRTETYEQYF.

The chain carries TRBV4-1 and TRBJ1-4; D is possibly TRBD1 (5 bases). This CDR3 has 13 residues. Germline CDR1 reads MGHRA; CDR2 reads YSYEKL. The V and J ends lost 1 base and 7 bases respectively, with 7 bases between them. CDR3 bases: TGCGCCAGCAGCCAAGGGGGCCCTGAAAAACTGTTTTTT. Protein sequence: CASSQGGPEKLFF.

This clonotype was seen many times. The chain couples TRBV4-2 to TRBJ2-1; no clear D gene. The V and J ends lost 1 base and 7 bases respectively, with 14 bases between them. The germline CDR1 and CDR2 sequences are LGHNA and YNFKEQ. The CDR3 is 15 residues long. The CDR3 bases are TGTGCCAGCAGCCAAGGTATGCTAGAGGTGAATGAGCAGTTCTTC. Encoded protein: CASSQGMLEVNEQFF.

The rearrangement joins TRBV3-1 to TRBJ2-3, with TRBD2 matching 9 bases. This CDR3 is 15 amino acids long. With 1 base clipped from V and 5 bases from J, the junction kept 4 bases outside the gene matches. The germline V gene encodes CDR1 LGHDT and CDR2 YNNKEL (reference sequence). CDR3 sequence (DNA): TGTGCCAGCAGCCAAGTAGCGGGAGCTGGAGATACGCAGTATTTT. This gives the protein CASSQVAGAGDTQYF.

This clonotype was found many times. This chain's CDR3 is CASSQGLAGDYEQYF. The CDR3 DNA reads TGCGCCAGCAGCCAAGGACTAGCGGGGGACTACGAGCAGTACTTC. The V and J genes are TRBV4-3 and TRBJ2-7, with 12 bases that match TRBD2. Trimming took 1 base from V and 3 from J; bases not matched to a gene: 1. The CDR3 is 15 amino acids. Germline assignment: CDR1 LGHNA and CDR2 YSLEER.

CDR3 sequence (DNA): TGTGCCAGCTCACAACGGGGACATGACACTGAAGCTTTCTTT. This encodes CASSQRGHDTEAFF. The V and J genes are TRBV18 and TRBJ1-1; a possible D gene is TRBD1 (6 bases). With 4 bases removed from V and 3 bases from J, the gap between germline ends came to 12 bases. Looked up from germline, CDR1 is KGHSH and CDR2 is LQKENI. The CDR3 is 14 residues long. Filled out from reference TRBV18 and TRBJ1-1, the complete variable domain reads NAGVMQNPRHLVRRRGQEARLRCSPMKGHSHVYWYRQLPEEGLKFMVYLQKENIIDESGMPKERFSAEFPKEGPSILRIQQVVRGDSAAYFCASSQRGHDTEAFFGQGTRLTVV.

The sample holds a few counts of this clonotype. The chain uses TRBV20-1 and TRBJ2-4; D call uncertain. CDR1 is DFQATT, CDR2 SNEGSKA, per germline (reference sequence). The CDR3 is 14 residues long. Deletions cut 0 bases from V and 7 bases from J, with 13 bases between. The CDR3 loop is CSARDWAVRNIQYF. CDR3 in DNA: TGCAGTGCTAGAGATTGGGCAGTGAGGAACATTCAGTACTTC.

Regarding this clonotype: At one end the junction does not follow the germline gene, possibly because of a read error. The chain is built from TRBV6-2 or TRBV6-3 and TRBJ2-5; 12 nucleotides agree with TRBD2. CDR1 is MNHEY, CDR2 SVGEGT, per germline. This CDR3 contains 16 residues. CDR3 sequence: CASRRGLAGAQETRYF. The CDR3 coding sequence is TGTGCCAGCAGAAGGGGACTAGCGGGCGCCCAAGAGACCCGGTACTTC.

The chain links TRBV6-1 to TRBJ2-6; 10 bases map to TRBD1. From germline, CDR1 is MNHNS and CDR2 SASEGT. The CDR3 is made up of 16 amino acids. With V trimmed by 4 bases and J by 0 bases, 0 bases remained unmatched. The CDR3 nucleotides are TGTGCCAGCAGTGGGACAGGGGGCTCTGGGGCCAACGTCCTGACTTTC. As protein: CASSGTGGSGANVLTF.

This clonotype was picked up one time. J is TRBJ2-2 and V is TRBV28; no reliable D call. This CDR3 region has 16 residues. V was clipped by 6 bases and J by 4 bases, with 18 bases between them. Germline assignment: CDR1 MDHEN and CDR2 SYDVKM. CDR3 bases: TGTGCCAGCAGGGACGGTACGCGTTCGGGCACCGGGGAGCTGTTTTTT. Its translation is CASRDGTRSGTGELFF.

The gene calls are TRBV4-1 and TRBJ2-7, with unresolved D. The CDR3 totals 14 residues. Trimming shortened V by 0 bases and J by 7 bases, and 13 bases separated the two germline ends. Germline CDR1 MGHRA, CDR2 YSYEKL. In DNA, the CDR3 is TGCGCCAGCAGCCAAGAAGTAACGCGGTGGGAGCAGTACTTC. This gives the protein CASSQEVTRWEQYF.

This sequence joins TRBV7-9 and TRBJ2-7; possibly TRBD2 for D (5 bases). Germline-derived CDR1 and CDR2 are SEHNR and FQNEAQ (reference sequence). Trimming removed 9 bases from V and 0 bases from J, with 15 bases in between. The CDR3 loop spans 14 amino acids. CDR3 sequence reads: CASASRTSSYEQYF. CDR3 coding DNA: TGTGCCAGTGCTAGTCGGACTTCCTCCTACGAGCAGTACTTC.